This T cell receptor beta chain was obtained from a study of control samples from healthy donors and cancer patients. The method was immunoSEQ multiplex PCR; TCRdb's version includes in-frame clones alone and lacks a portion of them. This sample has 140,000 to 150,000 clones, with around nine tenths found just once. The germline V gene encodes CDR1 LGHNA and CDR2 YSLEER. Trimming removed 3 bases at V and 2 bases at J, with 13 bases between. The CDR3 loop spans 16 amino acids. The sample was blood. This receptor was taken from a man in his thirties or forties in good health. The rearrangement uses TRBV4-3 and TRBJ1-4; D is undetermined. DNA of the CDR3: TGCGCCAGCAGCCAGCAGACCGGAGCGACTAATGAAAAACTGTTTTTT. Protein: CASSQQTGATNEKLFF.